What follows are 13 T cell receptor beta chains derived from one specimen sequenced in a study of cytomegalovirus exposure and HLA in healthy donors. Primers included in the PCR were 60 Vbeta and 13 Jbeta primers. TCRdb keeps only in-frame clones here, not all; method: immunoSEQ multiplex PCR. The repertoire holds 95,000 to 130,000 clones, with 50% to 70% as singletons. Specimen: PBMCs. The receptors derive from a woman in her 40s in good health and CMV-seropositive.

The CDR3 loop is CASSLGWGGRKNEQFF. CDR3 coding DNA: TGTGCCAGCAGTTTAGGATGGGGCGGGAGGAAGAATGAGCAGTTCTTC. This sequence joins TRBV7-3 and TRBJ2-1; 8 bases agree with TRBD2. The junction had 14 bases not matched to a gene; V was cut back by 6 bases and J by 7 bases. In germline, CDR1 is SGHTA, CDR2 FQGTGA. The CDR3 loop spans 16 amino acids.

The chain has TRBV4-2 and TRBJ1-2, with 9 bases matching TRBD1. This CDR3 comprises 17 residues. V shed 0 bases and J 7 bases; nucleotides not matched to a gene: 12. Germline CDR1 LGHNA, CDR2 YNFKEQ. This chain's CDR3 is CASSQDIGGQGLSGYTF. The CDR3 DNA follows: TGTGCCAGCAGCCAAGATATTGGGGGACAGGGCCTGAGTGGCTACACCTTC.

The V call is TRBV5-1, the J call TRBJ2-7, with 14 nucleotides matching TRBD2. Looked up from germline, CDR1 is SGHRS and CDR2 is YFSETQ. Trimming cost V 4 bases and J 6 bases; bases outside gene matches: 6. The CDR3 spans 15 residues. The CDR3 DNA follows: TGCGCCAGCAGCGCGGGACTAGCGGGAGCGGGCGAGCAGTACTTC. It encodes CASSAGLAGAGEQYF.

This clone has more than one count but fewer than ten. The chain combines TRBV6-6 with TRBJ2-7, with 7 bases that match TRBD1. V shed 5 bases and J 3 bases; nucleotides not matched to a gene: 10. Germline V gene data show CDR1 as MNHNY and CDR2 as SVGAGI (reference sequence). This CDR3 region has 15 residues. This CDR3 reads CASSPPGQQVYEQYF. CDR3 DNA sequence: TGTGCCAGCAGTCCACCGGGACAGCAAGTCTACGAGCAGTACTTC.

This clone was recorded only once. The chain employs TRBV29-1 and TRBJ2-1; 7 bases fit TRBD2. The junction had 15 bases not matched to a gene; V was cut back by 5 bases and J by 5 bases. This CDR3 contains 16 residues. Germline V gene data show CDR1 as SQVTM and CDR2 as ANQGSEA. In nucleotides, the CDR3 is TGCAGCGTTCCTCCCTCGGGAGAGCGGGGAAACAATGAGCAGTTCTTC. Translated, it gives CSVPPSGERGNNEQFF.

This clone was counted between two and nine times. The V and J genes are TRBV6-1 and TRBJ2-7, with D maybe TRBD2 (5 bases). From germline, CDR1 is MNHNS and CDR2 SASEGT. V lost 8 bases to trimming and J lost 1 base, with 12 bases between them. This CDR3 is built from 13 residues. As DNA, the CDR3 is TGTGCCAGCTCCCAGAGCGGTTCCTACGAGCAGTACTTC. This codes for CASSQSGSYEQYF.

The chain joins TRBV7-9 to TRBJ2-1, with 7 nucleotides matching TRBD2. Germline trimming cut 0 bases from V and 5 bases from J; bases unmatched to any gene: 4. CDR3 size: 15 residues. CDR1 is SEHNR and CDR2 is FQNEAQ in the germline V gene (reference sequence). The CDR3 spells CASSLAGGQNNEQFF. In nucleotides, the CDR3 is TGTGCCAGCAGCTTAGCGGGAGGGCAGAACAATGAGCAGTTCTTC. The full variable domain, completed using reference TRBV7-9 and TRBJ2-1, is DTGVSQNPRHKITKRGQNVTFRCDPISEHNRLYWYRQTLGQGPEFLTYFQNEAQLEKSRLLSDRFSAERPKGSFSTLEIQRTEQGDSAMYLCASSLAGGQNNEQFFGPGTRLTVL.

The chain combines TRBV19 with TRBJ2-3, with 8 nucleotides matching TRBD2. The CDR3 has 19 residues. Germline V CDR1 and CDR2: LNHDA, SQIVND (reference sequence). V lost 10 bases and J lost 2; bases outside the gene matches: 23. The CDR3 DNA reads TGTGCCACCCTCCCTGGGGCGACGGAACAGCGGGGGACCACAGATACGCAGTATTTT. Its protein is CATLPGATEQRGTTDTQYF.

V gene TRBV30 combines with J gene TRBJ2-7; 8 nucleotides align to TRBD1. Trimming removed 0 bases from V and 4 bases from J; junction bases left unmatched: 8. This CDR3 is 15 amino acids long. CDR1 and CDR2 from the germline V gene are GTSNPN and SVGIG (reference sequence). In DNA form, the CDR3 reads TGTGCCTGGAGTGTTGGGACAGGAGGAGGATACGAGCAGTACTTC. Its translation: CAWSVGTGGGYEQYF.

Of note for this clone: A read error may account for a junction end that differs from germline. This sequence joins TRBV28 and TRBJ1-2, with a possible D match to TRBD1 (5 bases). The CDR3 runs 15 residues. Germline V gene data show CDR1 as MDHEN and CDR2 as SYDVKM. The CDR3, as DNA: TGTGCCAGCAGTGCCGCCCCCGGGGGTGACTATGTCTACACCTTC. This sequence encodes CASSAAPGGDYVYTF.

This chain uses TRBV9 with TRBJ2-2; D might be TRBD1 (6 bases). This CDR3 has 17 residues. Germline V gives CDR1 SGDLS, CDR2 YYNGEE. V lost 0 bases, J lost 3 bases, and 15 bases lay in between. CDR3 in DNA: TGTGCCAGCAGCGTAGGGGGGCGTATTCGGTACACCGGGGAGCTGTTTTTT. It is translated as CASSVGGRIRYTGELFF.

The V call is TRBV7-2, the J call TRBJ2-2; D not certain. CDR1 and CDR2 (germline): SGHTA, FQGNSA. Trimming took off 0 bases at V and 0 bases at J, with 5 bases between the two ends. This CDR3 region has 15 residues. The CDR3 loop reads CASSLAGTNTGELFF. The DNA for the CDR3 is TGTGCCAGCAGCTTAGCCGGTACGAACACCGGGGAGCTGTTTTTT.

This clone was counted a few times. The chain couples TRBV19 to TRBJ1-1; D possibly corresponds to TRBD1 (5 bases). There are 14 residues in the CDR3. V was cut by 3 bases and J by 4 bases, with 12 bases left in between. CDR1 is LNHDA and CDR2 is SQIVND in the germline V gene (reference sequence). The DNA of the CDR3 is TGTGCCAGTAGTATTGGGGGGTTTGGCACTGAAGCTTTCTTT. Encoded protein: CASSIGGFGTEAFF.